This TCR beta chain emerged from a study of long-term antiretroviral therapy in people with HIV. Across the study: Earliest sampling preceded the 2015 immediate-ART recommendation by about a decade.

In the United States, treatment was given to all participants with HIV. As regards this clone: The antigen remains undetermined.

Overall study results and limits: Even long-term ART left TRB diversity below transplant donor controls, despite gains.

CDR1 SGDLS and CDR2 YYNGEE come from the germline V gene. CDR3 size: 14 residues. Trimming pared 5 bases from V and 2 bases from J, leaving 11 bases between. The libraries were made with immunoSEQ v3.0 at survey level. Clones were read by immunoSEQ multiplex PCR, and TCRdb kept only the in-frame ones, dropping some. Seen here are more than 20,000 clones, about 88% observed once, and the top ten hold around 4%. The receptor comes from a young woman with HIV. The sample consisted of unsorted PBMCs, taken 1.9 years after starting antiretroviral therapy. V gene TRBV9 combines with J gene TRBJ1-3; D perhaps matches TRBD1 (6 bases). CDR3 sequence reads: CASSQQGTGNTIYF. The CDR3 region has the DNA TGTGCCAGCAGTCAACAGGGTACTGGAAACACCATATATTTT.